Listed here is a single T cell receptor (beta chain). Its antigen is still unknown. Sequenced by immunoSEQ multiplex PCR; TCRdb stores in-frame clones only, minus some. Among about 180,000 clones listed, 85% to 95% were seen once. Trimming pared 2 bases from V and 0 bases from J, leaving 12 bases between. CDR1 is SGDLS and CDR2 is YYNGEE in the germline V gene. The CDR3 runs 16 residues. The record originates from a study of T cell responses to AZD1222 COVID-19 vaccine. General study results and limits: Clonal diversity may have been underestimated in mostly white British donors.

The source of this sequence is an adult who received the AZD1222 COVID-19 vaccine. Here the sequenced sample was peripheral blood, taken 28 days after the second AZD1222 dose. The chain combines TRBV9 with TRBJ1-3, with unresolved D. In nucleotides, the CDR3 is TGTGCCAGCAGCGTCACCAGTGGGAGCTCTGGAAACACCATATATTTT. Translated: CASSVTSGSSGNTIYF.